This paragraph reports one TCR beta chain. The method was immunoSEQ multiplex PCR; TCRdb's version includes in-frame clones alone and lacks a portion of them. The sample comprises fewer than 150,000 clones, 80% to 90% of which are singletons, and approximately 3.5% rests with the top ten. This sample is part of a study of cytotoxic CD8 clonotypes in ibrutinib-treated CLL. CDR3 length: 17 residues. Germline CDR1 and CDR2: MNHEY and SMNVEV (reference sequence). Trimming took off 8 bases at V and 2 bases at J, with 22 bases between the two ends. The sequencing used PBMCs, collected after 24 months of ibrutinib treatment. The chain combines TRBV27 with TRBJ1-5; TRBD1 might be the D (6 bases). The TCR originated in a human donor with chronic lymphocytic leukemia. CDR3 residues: CASGGPSLGYGNQPQHF. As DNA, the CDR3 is TGTGCCAGCGGGGGGCCCAGTTTAGGATACGGCAATCAGCCCCAGCATTTT.